The entry that follows covers one TCR beta chain sequence. Its antigen is unidentified. Samples underwent the assay at deep level. Generated by immunoSEQ multiplex PCR, the TCRdb table keeps only in-frame clones and is missing some. Of roughly 550,000 clones in the sample, about 95% were seen once. The sample originates from a study of shared clonotypes between healthy human individuals. About the study: The donor group consisted of two women and a few men, aged 18 to 49. Donors had three CD4 naive, three CD4 memory, two CD8 naive and one CD8 memory plate apiece. Study observations and caveats: Estimated richness values were generally larger in naive subsets than in memory subsets.

Germline CDR1 and CDR2: MDHEN and SYDVKM. This CDR3 is built from 15 residues. Between the trimmed V and J ends, which lost 6 bases and 0 bases, there was a span of 12 bases. The naive CD8 fraction comprised CD45RO-negative cells positively selected for CCR7 and excluded terminally differentiated effector memory CD45RA+ cells. Material for sequencing was naive CD8+ T cells sorted from blood. The chain joins TRBV28 to TRBJ2-4, with TRBD2 as a possible D gene (5 bases). The sequence was obtained from a woman aged 25 to 39 in good health. The chain's CDR3 is CASSPDRGAKNIQYF. DNA for the CDR3: TGTGCCAGCAGCCCGGACCGGGGAGCCAAAAACATTCAGTACTTC.